This passage covers 11 T cell receptor beta chains from one sample sequenced in a study of cytomegalovirus exposure and HLA in healthy donors. This PCR relied on a set of 60 Vbeta primers and 13 Jbeta primers. TCRdb's table, derived via immunoSEQ multiplex PCR, lists solely in-frame clones and lacks some. The sample consists of 140,000 or so clones, around 72% of them appearing once. The sequenced material came from PBMCs. Receptors were obtained from a man younger than 35 in good health and CMV-seropositive.

The chain recombines TRBV6-5 with TRBJ1-5, with D possibly TRBD1 on 5 matching bases. V was shortened by 6 bases and J by 6 bases, with 15 bases between the two germline ends. The CDR3 is made up of 14 amino acids. Per germline, CDR1 MNHEY and CDR2 SVGAGI. The CDR3 nucleotides read TGTGCCAGCAGGCCGGGGGTGCAAGGTCAGCCCCAGCATTTT. It specifies CASRPGVQGQPQHF.

The chain has TRBV5-1 and TRBJ1-2, with TRBD1 as a possible D gene (5 bases). From germline, CDR1 is SGHRS and CDR2 YFSETQ. The CDR3 extends over 15 amino acids. V lost 2 bases and J 4 bases, leaving 15 bases between the germline ends. The CDR3 DNA sequence: TGCGCCAGCAGCTTTGGGGGGGACCCTACCTATGGCTACACCTTC. The encoded protein is CASSFGGDPTYGYTF.

This chain connects TRBV7-8 to TRBJ2-1; TRBD2 matches 7 bases. The ends lost 2 bases at V and 8 bases at J; junction bases unmatched: 12. The CDR3 contains 16 residues. Germline-derived CDR1 and CDR2 are SGHVS and FQNEAQ. The CDR3 protein is CASSLRSSGHADEQFF. In DNA form, the CDR3 reads TGTGCCAGCAGCTTAAGGTCTAGCGGCCATGCGGATGAGCAGTTCTTC.

The chain joins TRBV6-5 to TRBJ2-7; possible D gene TRBD1, 5 bases. This CDR3 is built from 13 residues. Germline V gene sequence: CDR1 MNHEY, CDR2 SVGAGI. V was pared by 5 bases and J by 3 bases, with 11 bases between. CDR3 in DNA: TGTGCCAGCAGTGCCACAGGAGACTACGAGCAGTACTTC. Translated: CASSATGDYEQYF.

The rearrangement uses TRBV4-3 and TRBJ2-7; tentative D call: TRBD1 (6 bases). The germline CDR1 and CDR2 sequences are LGHNA and YSLEER. Trimming cost V 0 bases and J 4 bases, with 19 bases left between them. The CDR3 length is 17 residues. CDR3 nucleotide sequence: TGCGCCAGCAGCCAAGAGATAGGGGGACGAGCTATTTACGAGCAGTACTTC. Its translation is CASSQEIGGRAIYEQYF.

The genes are TRBV2 and TRBJ2-3; TRBD2 might be the D (6 bases). Trimming removed 10 bases from V and 1 base from J, with 12 bases in between. This CDR3 is built from 13 residues. Looked up from germline, CDR1 is SNHLY and CDR2 is FYNNEI. As DNA, the CDR3 is TGTGCCACCCCGGAGCGGGGCACAGATACGCAGTATTTT. Translated: CATPERGTDTQYF.

The chain's CDR3 is CASSLAGAYEQYF. DNA for the CDR3: TGTGCCAGCAGCTTAGCAGGGGCCTACGAGCAGTACTTC. The genes are TRBV7-2 and TRBJ2-7; D is possibly TRBD1 (5 bases). This CDR3 region has 13 residues. Per the germline V gene, CDR1 is SGHTA and CDR2 is FQGNSA. Trimming pared 0 bases from V and 2 bases from J, leaving 5 bases between.

This clone appeared once. In DNA form, the CDR3 reads TGTGCCGATAAGACAGGGTGCTATGGCTACACCTTC. Its protein product is CADKTGCYGYTF. V gene TRBV30 combines with J gene TRBJ1-2; 7 bases agree with TRBD1. The CDR3 totals 12 residues. Germline V CDR1 and CDR2: GTSNPN, SVGIG (reference sequence). V lost 8 bases, J lost 4 bases, and 7 bases stayed unmatched.

The chain uses TRBV19 and TRBJ1-3; TRBD1 is a possible D gene (5 bases). CDR3 length equals 14 residues. Trimming removed 6 bases from V and 3 bases from J, with 12 bases in between. The germline CDR1 and CDR2 sequences are LNHDA and SQIVND (reference sequence). CDR3 sequence: CASSQGIGGNTIYF. The CDR3 DNA follows: TGTGCCAGTAGCCAGGGCATCGGTGGAAACACCATATATTTT.

This clone showed up just once. V usage is TRBV28 and J usage is TRBJ2-5; 11 bases align to TRBD2. Germline trimming cut 2 bases from V and 5 bases from J; bases unmatched to any gene: 13. The CDR3 has 18 residues. Germline values: CDR1 MDHEN, CDR2 SYDVKM. The CDR3 loop is CASSLASIAGGPSETQYF. The DNA for the CDR3 is TGTGCCAGCAGTTTAGCCTCAATAGCGGGAGGGCCCAGTGAGACCCAGTACTTC. The complete variable domain, with remaining parts taken from reference TRBV28 and TRBJ2-5, reads DVKVTQSSRYLVKRTGEKVFLECVQDMDHENMFWYRQDPGLGLRLIYFSYDVKMKEKGDIPEGYSVSREKKERFSLILESASTNQTSMYLCASSLASIAGGPSETQYFGPGTRLLVL.

A single count supports this clone. The chain couples TRBV5-4 to TRBJ2-3; 8 bases align to TRBD2. V lost 3 bases to trimming and J lost 0 bases; unmatched junction nucleotides: 6. The CDR3 is made up of 16 amino acids. Per the germline V gene, CDR1 is SGHNT and CDR2 is YYREEE (reference sequence). Here the CDR3 DNA reads TGTGCCAGCAGCTCCGGGACTAGATCTAGCACAGATACGCAGTATTTT. Amino acids: CASSSGTRSSTDTQYF.